Listed below are T cell receptor beta chains from one sample, sequenced in a study of blood T cell repertoires in COVID-19. The assay was immunoSEQ multiplex PCR, and TCRdb's table has in-frame clones only and misses some. The data contain about 130,000 clones, 86% of them singletons. What was sequenced was PBMCs or T cells enriched from blood (not recorded which). All receptors come from a woman aged 50 to 60 who had recovered from COVID-19. Both conserved end residues are part of each CDR3.

TRBV6-5 CASSSNGQGNSPLHF
TRBV2 CASSDGRGSNQPQHF
TRBV7-9 CASRGTFDNEQFF
TRBV4-1 CASSPLGDRGGNEQFF
TRBV7-9 CASSFGGEETQYF
TRBV4-1 CASSQEGRGSAGELFF
TRBV6-5 CASRGEGPYGYTF
TRBV5-4 CASSSGLAPTGELFF
TRBV7-9 CASSSTDKWVSEQFF
TRBV10-3 CAIRQGQGATEAFF
TRBV5-1 CASSRRTGGNEKLFF
TRBV27 CASRNGVRGQPQHF
TRBV4-3 CASSQAWHRGTEAFF
TRBV6-1 CASSERGGLGAFF
TRBV4-3 CASSQVGRNGELFF
TRBV12-5 CASGSKQHF
TRBV14 CASSQDLSYEQYF
TRBV1 CTSSQEGSGTIIDNEQFF
TRBV30 CAWSLGVNTEAFF
TRBV7-9 CASSPKGVDRLISYEQYF
TRBV7-2 CASSLTGQGGDTQYF
TRBV3-1/TRBV3-2 CASSPGTGGNQPQHF
TRBV19 CASSQTSGGGSDTQYF